These 13 T cell receptor beta chains share one sample of origin, sequenced in a study of technical replicates of blood from a few donors (dated by TCRdb to the late 2010s). Library method: the immunoSEQ multiplex PCR assay. TCRdb took this table from immuneACCESS and kept in-frame rearrangements with V and J called. Such tables lack part of the clones; where checked against another copy, unresolved V genes explain under half of the gap, and the rest is unexplained. The sample table holds more than 65,000 clones, of which 95% to 97% were seen once. Roughly 0.3% of the sample rests with the top ten. Specimen: T cells isolated from PBMCs. The receptors here all came from a human donor in good health.

This chain joins TRBV7-8 and TRBJ1-1; 9 bases fit TRBD1. Trimming cost V 2 bases and J 8 bases; bases outside gene matches: 6. Per germline, CDR1 SGHVS and CDR2 FQNEAQ. The CDR3 spans 14 residues. The CDR3 nucleotides read TGTGCCAGCAGCTTATTGACAGGGGGGAGGGAAGCTTTCTTT. Its translation: CASSLLTGGREAFF.

The gene calls are TRBV2 and TRBJ2-5, with D tentatively TRBD2 (5 bases). V lost 2 bases to trimming and J lost 4 bases, with 14 bases between them. CDR1 and CDR2 from the germline V gene are SNHLY and FYNNEI. CDR3 length: 15 residues. CDR3 loop: CASSEILLGRETQYF. CDR3 DNA: TGTGCCAGCAGTGAAATCTTACTAGGTCGAGAGACCCAGTACTTC.

The chain links TRBV7-8 to TRBJ2-2; 13 positions match TRBD2. V trimming: 5 bases; J trimming: 4 bases; junction bases outside the gene matches: 4. The CDR3 is made up of 16 amino acids. CDR1 is SGHVS, CDR2 FQNEAQ, per germline. The CDR3 nucleotides read TGTGCCAGCAGCGCAGGACTAGCGGGAGTCACCGGGGAGCTGTTTTTT. Residues: CASSAGLAGVTGELFF.

The chain carries TRBV19 and TRBJ2-7; 9 bases are a match to TRBD1. The V gene end was trimmed by 5 bases and the J gene end by 3 bases; junction bases not matched to a gene: 8. Germline CDR1 is LNHDA and CDR2 is SQIVND (reference sequence). This CDR3 spans 15 amino acids. The CDR3 bases are TGTGCCAGTAGTTGGGCAGGGACAGGGAGCTACGAGCAGTACTTC. Translation: CASSWAGTGSYEQYF. Full variable domain (rest looked up from reference TRBV19 and TRBJ2-7): DGGITQSPKYLFRKEGQNVTLSCEQNLNHDAMYWYRQDPGQGLRLIYYSQIVNDFQKGDIAEGYSVSREKKESFPLTVTSAQKNPTAFYLCASSWAGTGSYEQYFGPGTRLTVT.

The CDR3 spells CASSYLAGDRNEQFF. CDR3 DNA sequence: TGTGCCAGCAGTTATTTAGCGGGAGACAGGAATGAGCAGTTCTTC. The chain recombines TRBV2 with TRBJ2-1; 9 positions match TRBD2. With 5 bases clipped from V and 7 bases from J, the junction kept 9 bases outside the gene matches. The CDR3 totals 15 residues. CDR1 and CDR2 from the germline V gene are SNHLY and FYNNEI.

V is TRBV5-8 and J is TRBJ2-3; D gene ambiguous. There are 15 residues in the CDR3. CDR1 is SGHTS and CDR2 is YDEGEE in the germline V gene. V shed 1 base and J shed 6 bases, with 15 bases lying between them. The CDR3 spells CASSLIVLHTDTQYF. For the CDR3, the DNA is TGTGCCAGCAGCTTGATCGTTTTACACACGGATACGCAGTATTTT. The full variable domain, its missing parts supplied by reference TRBV5-8 and TRBJ2-3, is EAGVTQSPTHLIKTRGQQATLRCSPISGHTSVYWYQQALGLGLQFLLWYDEGEERNRGNFPPRFSGRQFPNYSSELNVNALELEDSALYLCASSLIVLHTDTQYFGPGTRLTVL.

The chain couples TRBV10-1 to TRBJ1-1, with a tentative D call TRBD1 (5 bases). This CDR3 has 12 amino acids. Germline CDR1 WNHNN, CDR2 SYGVQD (reference sequence). The V and J ends lost 9 bases and 6 bases respectively, with 14 bases between them. This CDR3 is CARPDKFAEAFF. DNA of the CDR3: TGCGCCAGGCCGGACAAGTTCGCTGAAGCTTTCTTT.

V usage is TRBV28 and J usage is TRBJ2-7; possibly TRBD1 for D (7 bases). Trimming stripped 7 bases from V and 4 bases from J, with 17 bases between. Germline V gene data show CDR1 as MDHEN and CDR2 as SYDVKM. This CDR3 is built from 14 residues. The CDR3 nucleotides read TGTGCCAGCATCCAAGGGGGGACAGATTACGAGCAGTACTTC. As protein: CASIQGGTDYEQYF.

This chain links TRBV6-1 with TRBJ1-2; D remains ambiguous. Germline lookup yields CDR1 MNHNS and CDR2 SASEGT. V was shortened by 4 bases and J by 4 bases, with 10 bases between the two germline ends. The CDR3 extends over 13 amino acids. The CDR3 protein is CASSGAAGYGYTF. As DNA, the CDR3 is TGTGCCAGCAGTGGGGCGGCGGGCTATGGCTACACCTTC.

The rearrangement links TRBV11-2 to TRBJ2-7; possible D gene TRBD2, 5 bases. The CDR3 sequence is 14 residues long. Germline loops: CDR1 SGHAT, CDR2 FQNNGV. The germline V and J ends were trimmed by 5 bases and 5 bases, with 16 bases remaining between them. CDR3 loop: CASSGRGLIHEQYF. CDR3 sequence (DNA): TGTGCCAGCAGCGGACGGGGTCTTATCCACGAGCAGTACTTC.

The chain joins TRBV4-2 to TRBJ1-1; D gene unclear. From germline, CDR1 is LGHNA and CDR2 YNFKEQ. V lost 0 bases to trimming and J lost 1 base, with 6 bases between them. The CDR3 is made up of 14 amino acids. CDR3 sequence (DNA): TGTGCCAGCAGCCAAGATCTGTGGAACACTGAAGCTTTCTTT. Encoded protein: CASSQDLWNTEAFF.

The V call is TRBV5-6, the J call TRBJ1-1; 9 bases are a match to TRBD1. The CDR3 has 14 amino acids. V was clipped by 1 base and J by 5 bases; unmatched bases: 3. Looked up from germline, CDR1 is SGHDT and CDR2 is YYEEEE. The CDR3 region is CASSLWTGVTEAFF. CDR3 DNA sequence: TGTGCCAGCAGCTTGTGGACAGGGGTAACTGAAGCTTTCTTT.

This chain links TRBV5-1 with TRBJ1-3; D remains ambiguous. The ends were cut back, 0 bases at V and 4 bases at J, with 8 bases in the middle. CDR1 SGHRS and CDR2 YFSETQ come from the germline V gene. The CDR3 is made up of 14 amino acids. The CDR3 nucleotides are TGCGCCAGCAGCTTGGGGGCCCAGGGAAACACCATATATTTT. Its protein product is CASSLGAQGNTIYF.